These T cell receptor beta chains were read from a single sample in a study of blood T cell repertoires in COVID-19. Profiling relied on immunoSEQ multiplex PCR, and the TCRdb table lists in-frame clones only, not all of them. The table includes more than 250,000 clones, more than 70% detected once. Sample: peripheral blood. The origin of the receptors is a woman in her twenties or thirties with COVID-19, enrolled during active disease. Both conserved end residues are part of each CDR3. The D gene is left open where the match is weak. Size is omitted from some rows. Given values are once, few, many or a class for expanded clones.

>TRBJ1-2|.|TRBV28|.
CASSLKTGLIYGYTF
TGTGCCAGCAGTCTAAAAACAGGGCTGATCTATGGCTACACCTTC
>TRBJ2-3|.|TRBV2|.
CASSSTSRDTQYF
TGTGCCAGCAGTTCCACTAGCAGAGATACGCAGTATTTT
>TRBJ2-7|.|TRBV12-3/TRBV12-4|.
CASSLSGVYEQYF
TGTGCCAGCAGTTTGTCAGGGGTCTACGAGCAGTACTTC
>TRBJ1-6|.|TRBV5-1|.
CASKSGESYNSPLHF
TGCGCCAGCAAATCGGGGGAATCCTATAATTCACCCCTCCACTTT
>TRBJ1-5|TRBD1|TRBV7-9|.
CASTSTGQGMDQPQHF
TGTGCCAGCACCAGCACGGGACAGGGGATGGATCAGCCCCAGCATTTT
>TRBJ2-1|.|TRBV5-4|.
CASQSGGFDNEQFF
TGTGCCAGCCAATCGGGGGGCTTCGACAATGAGCAGTTCTTC
>TRBJ2-7|TRBD2|TRBV7-6|.
CASSLASSGGVYEQYF
TGTGCCAGCAGCTTAGCATCTAGCGGGGGGGTCTACGAGCAGTACTTC
>TRBJ2-3|.|TRBV28|.
CASTPSRRRTDTQYF
TGTGCCAGCACCCCCTCGCGGCGCCGCACAGATACGCAGTATTTT
>TRBJ1-2|TRBD1|TRBV6-2/TRBV6-3|.
CASSSGQGLNYGYTF
TGTGCCAGCAGTTCGGGACAGGGACTTAACTATGGCTACACCTTC
>TRBJ1-2|.|TRBV6-5|.
CASSLDRKGGYTF
TGTGCCAGCAGTCTGGACAGAAAGGGTGGCTACACCTTC
>TRBJ2-2|.|TRBV27|.
CASSSPTQDGNTGELFF
TGTGCCAGCAGTTCCCCTACCCAAGATGGGAACACCGGGGAGCTGTTTTTT
>TRBJ1-3|TRBD1|TRBV5-1|.
CASSLGQGHTIYF
TGCGCCAGCAGCTTAGGACAGGGCCACACCATATATTTT
>TRBJ2-2|TRBD1|TRBV2|.
CASVGQRNTGELFF
TGTGCCAGCGTGGGACAGAGAAACACCGGGGAGCTGTTTTTT
>TRBJ2-2|.|TRBV6-5|.
CASTPRAGELFF
TGTGCCAGCACCCCCAGGGCCGGGGAGCTGTTTTTT
>TRBJ1-6|.|TRBV7-8|.
CASSSGQLNSPLHF
TGTGCCAGCAGCTCAGGACAGCTTAATTCACCCCTCCACTTT
>TRBJ1-1|TRBD1|TRBV5-1|.
CASSAGQGRTEAFF
TGCGCCAGCAGCGCTGGACAGGGTCGCACTGAAGCTTTCTTT
>TRBJ1-5|.|TRBV6-5|.
CASSSGNQPQHF
TGTGCCAGCAGTTCTGGCAATCAGCCCCAGCATTTT
>TRBJ1-5|.|TRBV7-2|.
CASSSRQLGQPQHF
TGTGCCAGCAGCTCCCGACAGTTAGGTCAGCCCCAGCATTTT
>TRBJ1-2|TRBD1|TRBV7-9|.
CASSPRGQLNYGYTF
TGTGCCAGCAGCCCACGGGGACAGCTGAACTATGGCTACACCTTC
>TRBJ2-2|.|TRBV6-6|.
CASRGLGGTGELFF
TGTGCCAGCAGAGGCCTAGGGGGCACCGGGGAGCTGTTTTTT
>TRBJ2-3|TRBD2|TRBV11-1|.
CASSRSGGARDTQYF
TGTGCCAGCAGCCGTAGCGGGGGGGCCCGGGATACGCAGTATTTT
>TRBJ2-1|.|TRBV14|.
CASSRGGGLPYNEQFF
TGTGCCAGCAGCCGAGGAGGCGGCCTGCCCTACAATGAGCAGTTCTTC
>TRBJ2-5|.|TRBV19|.
CASSRGIWETQYF
TGTGCCAGTAGTCGAGGGATATGGGAGACCCAGTACTTC
>TRBJ1-2|TRBD1|TRBV7-6|few
CASSSRRDRGSVYGYTF
TGTGCCAGCAGCTCGCGCCGGGACAGGGGGAGTGTCTATGGCTACACCTTC
>TRBJ2-3|TRBD2|TRBV5-1|.
CASSLEVAGAGDTQYF
TGCGCCAGCAGCTTGGAGGTAGCGGGGGCAGGGGATACGCAGTATTTT
>TRBJ1-4|TRBD1|TRBV28|.
CASSFGTAATNEKLFF
TGTGCCAGCAGTTTTGGGACAGCTGCAACTAATGAAAAACTGTTTTTT
>TRBJ1-1|TRBD1|TRBV13|once
CASSLRRDRGWSAFF
TGTGCCAGCAGCCTTCGGAGGGACAGGGGGTGGTCAGCTTTCTTT
>TRBJ1-1|.|TRBV28|.
CASSLLNTEAFF
TGTGCCAGCAGTTTATTAAACACTGAAGCTTTCTTT
>TRBJ2-5|TRBD1|TRBV15|.
CATSRDRGETQYF
TGTGCCACCAGCAGAGACAGGGGGGAGACCCAGTACTTC
>TRBJ1-2|.|TRBV19|.
CASSITGAEWSVNGYTF
TGTGCCAGTAGTATAACTGGTGCGGAGTGGTCTGTCAATGGCTACACCTTC
>TRBJ1-4|TRBD1|TRBV19|.
CASTPGQGIEKLFF
TGTGCCAGTACCCCGGGACAGGGGATCGAAAAACTGTTTTTT
>TRBJ1-2|TRBD1|TRBV2|.
CASKSTRDRGAYGYTF
TGTGCCAGCAAGAGTACCAGGGACAGGGGGGCCTATGGCTACACCTTC